This T cell receptor (beta chain) came from a study of T cells after somatic rescue of genetic block. This clone showed up just once. The germline V gene encodes CDR1 LNHDA and CDR2 SQIVND (reference sequence). The CDR3 totals 18 residues. With V trimmed by 3 bases and J by 7 bases, 20 bases remained unmatched. Using immunoSEQ multiplex PCR, the repertoire was profiled, and TCRdb retains in-frame clones only, with some absent. The sample has under 150,000 clones, approximately 90% seen once. V and J are TRBV19 and TRBJ2-7, with 8 bases lining up with TRBD1. The sample consisted of peripheral blood mononuclear cells (PBMCs). The receptor was isolated from a woman in her late teens or twenties. DNA of the CDR3: TGTGCCAGTAGTATTAGTCTTGGTCGGACAGGGACTTTGGGGGAGCAGTACTTC. Protein: CASSISLGRTGTLGEQYF.